A single sample is the source of the 32 T cell receptor beta chains below, sequenced in a study of blood T cells in healthy people across ages. PCR was performed a second time for roughly 7 to 11 cycles using a sample-barcoded 5' primer and a J-beta primer mix. In TCRdb, the 5' RACE reads were re-called with MiXCR into one record per CDR3 protein. The data contain about 320,000 distinct CDR3 sequences, around 30% of them singletons. The sequenced material came from blood. These receptors were obtained from a woman in her 70s in good health.

The chain links TRBV12-3 or TRBV12-4 to TRBJ1-5; D unclear. V was pared by 6 bases and J by 1 base, with 7 bases between. The CDR3 sequence is 13 residues long. CDR3 DNA: TGTGCCAGCAGGGCTGTGAGCAATCAGCCCCAGCATTTT. Translating it yields CASRAVSNQPQHF.

This clonotype occurred a few times. This CDR3 is CASSPETGELFF. The CDR3 bases are TGTGCCAGCAGCCCCGAAACCGGGGAGCTGTTTTTT. This chain joins TRBV27 and TRBJ2-2, with D hard to call. V was clipped by 6 bases and J by 5 bases, with 7 bases between them. The CDR3 sequence is 12 residues long. Germline-derived CDR1 and CDR2 are MNHEY and SMNVEV (reference sequence).

The chain joins TRBV6-1 to TRBJ2-7; 12 nucleotides match TRBD2. The J call may be mistaken, given a closer DNA end match to TRBJ2-1. The CDR3 sequence is 16 residues long. Per germline, CDR1 MNHNS and CDR2 SASEGT. The CDR3 DNA reads TGTGCCAGCAGCCCAACTCGCCTAGCGGGAGGGAATGAGCAGTTCTTC. Its protein is CASSPTRLAGGNEQFF.

V usage is TRBV28 and J usage is TRBJ2-2, with a possible D match to TRBD2 (5 bases). V lost 3 bases, J lost 0 bases, and 11 bases lay in between. Germline CDR1 and CDR2: MDHEN and SYDVKM. CDR3 length: 16 residues. The CDR3 DNA follows: TGTGCCAGCAGTTTTCAGACCGGGACGAACACCGGGGAGCTGTTTTTT. Residues: CASSFQTGTNTGELFF.

This clonotype was detected a few times. The chain couples TRBV15 to TRBJ2-2; D might be TRBD1 (6 bases). Germline CDR1 and CDR2: LNHNV and YYDKDF (reference sequence). The ends were cut back, 7 bases at V and 1 base at J, with 13 bases in the middle. This CDR3 region has 15 residues. CDR3: CATTFRTVNTGELFF. For the CDR3, the DNA is TGTGCCACCACCTTTAGGACAGTGAACACCGGGGAGCTGTTTTTT.

The V and J genes are TRBV29-1 and TRBJ2-4; D is possibly TRBD2 (6 bases). Germline V gene lookup returns CDR1 SQVTM and CDR2 ANQGSEA. V was trimmed by 1 base and J by 6 bases, leaving 13 bases between them. The CDR3 has 14 amino acids. CDR3 nucleotide sequence: TGCAGCGTTGAAGGTGGACTGGGAGGAAACATTCAGTACTTC. This sequence encodes CSVEGGLGGNIQYF. Filled out from reference TRBV29-1 and TRBJ2-4, the complete variable domain reads SAVISQKPSRDICQRGTSLTIQCQVDSQVTMMFWYRQQPGQSLTLIATANQGSEATYESGFVIDKFPISRPNLTFSTLTVSNMSPEDSSIYLCSVEGGLGGNIQYFGAGTRLSVL.

This clonotype was seen a few times. The chain joins TRBV11-3 to TRBJ2-1; D not resolved. CDR3 length: 12 residues. The ends were cut back, 6 bases at V and 6 bases at J, with 9 bases in the middle. CDR1 SGHNT and CDR2 YENEEA come from the germline V gene. The CDR3 is CASRGRSNEQFF. In DNA form, the CDR3 reads TGTGCCAGCAGGGGCCGGAGCAATGAGCAGTTCTTC.

V is TRBV29-1 and J is TRBJ1-1; no definite D call. There are 13 residues in the CDR3. With 2 bases removed from V and 0 bases from J, the gap between germline ends came to 7 bases. In germline, CDR1 is SQVTM, CDR2 ANQGSEA. CDR3 coding DNA: TGCAGCGTTGAATACAGATTGAACACTGAAGCTTTCTTT. It yields the protein CSVEYRLNTEAFF.

The V call is TRBV4-2, the J call TRBJ1-6; 7 nucleotides match TRBD1. CDR3 length: 12 amino acids. Germline assignment: CDR1 LGHNA and CDR2 YNFKEQ. The junction had 1 base not matched to a gene; V was cut back by 3 bases and J by 11 bases. For the CDR3, the DNA is TGTGCCAGCAGCCAGACAGGGCCACCCCTCCACTTT. Protein: CASSQTGPPLHF.

The CDR3 DNA is TGTGCCAGCAGCCCCGGACAGGGAGGTTGGGGCCGGAATGAAGCTTTCTTT. Translating gives CASSPGQGGWGRNEAFF. This chain links TRBV7-9 with TRBJ1-1; TRBD1 matches 8 bases. Germline CDR1 and CDR2: SEHNR and FQNEAQ (reference sequence). The CDR3 loop spans 17 amino acids. With 5 bases clipped from V and 7 bases from J, the junction kept 18 bases outside the gene matches. The full variable domain, in which reference TRBV7-9 and TRBJ1-1 provide the parts outside the CDR3, is DTGVSQNPRHKITKRGQNVTFRCDPISEHNRLYWYRQTLGQGPEFLTYFQNEAQLEKSRLLSDRFSAERPKGSFSTLEIQRTEQGDSAMYLCASSPGQGGWGRNEAFFGQGTRLTVV.

V usage is TRBV7-2 and J usage is TRBJ2-1; TRBD2 agrees at 13 bases. Germline V gene lookup returns CDR1 SGHTA and CDR2 FQGNSA. The CDR3 contains 15 residues. Losses at the gene ends were 5 bases for V and 13 bases for J; bases not matched to a gene: 11. CDR3 sequence reads: CASSPGLAGALEQFF. The DNA for the CDR3 is TGTGCCAGCAGCCCCGGACTAGCGGGAGCTTTGGAACAGTTCTTC.

The rearrangement uses TRBV5-1 and TRBJ2-5, with TRBD2 matching over 9 bases. CDR1 is SGHRS and CDR2 is YFSETQ in the germline V gene. Germline trimming cut 4 bases from V and 1 base from J; bases unmatched to any gene: 2. This CDR3 is 14 amino acids long. CDR3 residues: CASSHSGSQETQYF. CDR3 nucleotide sequence: TGCGCCAGCAGCCATAGCGGGAGCCAAGAGACCCAGTACTTC.

DNA for the CDR3: TGTGCCAGCAGTAGGGCCCCAGGGTCTTTTGTAGGTAATTCACCCCTCCACTTT. Translating gives CASSRAPGSFVGNSPLHF. The chain recombines TRBV27 with TRBJ1-6; the D gene is possibly TRBD1 (5 bases). This CDR3 is built from 18 residues. The germline V and J ends were trimmed by 5 bases and 6 bases, with 23 bases remaining between them. CDR1 and CDR2 (germline): MNHEY, SMNVEV (reference sequence).

The sample holds a few counts of this clonotype. The chain couples TRBV12-5 to TRBJ2-2; 10 bases agree with TRBD1. The CDR3 loop spans 15 amino acids. With 1 base clipped from V and 6 bases from J, the junction kept 2 bases outside the gene matches. Per germline, CDR1 LGHNT and CDR2 FRNRAP. The CDR3 is CASGLGQGASGELFF. The CDR3 region has the DNA TGTGCTAGTGGTTTGGGACAGGGGGCCTCCGGGGAGCTGTTTTTT. Full variable domain (rest looked up from reference TRBV12-5 and TRBJ2-2): DARVTQTPRHKVTEMGQEVTMRCQPILGHNTVFWYRQTMMQGLELLAYFRNRAPLDDSGMPKDRFSAEMPDATLATLKIQPSEPRDSAVYFCASGLGQGASGELFFGEGSRLTVL.

The J gene is TRBJ2-2, the V gene TRBV12-3 or TRBV12-4; TRBD1 aligns across 7 bases. V dropped 10 bases and J dropped 7; count of bases not matched to a gene: 15. This CDR3 spans 15 amino acids. CDR3 sequence reads: CATGGAAGSNGELFF. CDR3 coding DNA: TGTGCCACAGGGGGTGCGGCAGGGTCTAACGGGGAGCTGTTTTTT.

This clonotype was found a few times. This sequence joins TRBV29-1 and TRBJ2-1; no clear D gene. V lost 3 bases and J lost 4, with 13 bases in between. CDR1 SQVTM and CDR2 ANQGSEA come from the germline V gene. The CDR3 loop spans 14 amino acids. This chain's CDR3 is CSVEGNSLYNEQFF. The CDR3 DNA sequence: TGCAGCGTTGAGGGTAACTCCTTATACAATGAGCAGTTCTTC.

V usage is TRBV5-1 and J usage is TRBJ2-5; D is possibly TRBD1 or TRBD2 (6 bases each). V was shortened by 2 bases and J by 1 base, with 18 bases between the two germline ends. Per the germline V gene, CDR1 is SGHRS and CDR2 is YFSETQ. The CDR3 is 17 residues long. CDR3 DNA: TGCGCCAGCAGCTTTATTCCGGGGGCGAATTCCCAAGAGACCCAGTACTTC. This sequence encodes CASSFIPGANSQETQYF.

The rearrangement uses TRBV10-3 and TRBJ2-4; TRBD2 agrees at 13 bases. V lost 10 bases to trimming and J lost 7 bases; unmatched junction nucleotides: 10. Germline loops: CDR1 ENHRY, CDR2 SYGVKD. The CDR3 runs to 15 residues. The CDR3 DNA sequence: TGTGCCACCTCCGGACTAGCGGGAGTTGAGAACATTCAGTACTTC. Protein sequence: CATSGLAGVENIQYF.

In its sample, this clonotype was seen a few times. This may be a read error, as it is one base from a much larger clone. The chain uses TRBV6-5 and TRBJ2-4; 7 bases fit TRBD1. The CDR3 is made up of 13 amino acids. Germline CDR1 reads MNHEY; CDR2 reads SVGAGI. The CDR3, as DNA: TGTGCCAGCAGAGACAGGGCCAAAAACATTCGGTACTTC. This encodes CASRDRAKNIRYF.

This clonotype occurred a few times. This sequence joins TRBV7-9 and TRBJ2-5; 7 bases agree with TRBD1. The closer fit of TRBJ2-7 to the DNA end suggests the J call may be wrong. The CDR3 has 14 amino acids. From germline, CDR1 is SEHNR and CDR2 FQNEAQ (reference sequence). The CDR3 sequence is CASSLSTGVHEQYF. In DNA, the CDR3 is TGTGCCAGCAGCTTATCCACAGGGGTCCACGAGCAGTACTTC.

For this clonotype: A junction boundary mismatches the germline segment, possibly from a read error. This sequence joins TRBV20-1 and TRBJ2-7, with 7 bases lining up with TRBD1. The CDR3 covers 11 residues. Per the germline V gene, CDR1 is DFQATT and CDR2 is SNEGSKA (reference sequence). CDR3 amino acids: CSARQGYGQYF. Here the CDR3 DNA reads TGCAGTGCCAGACAGGGCTACGGGCAGTACTTC.

The chain is built from TRBV28 and TRBJ2-6; a weak D match, TRBD1 (5 bases). Germline CDR1 MDHEN, CDR2 SYDVKM. The CDR3 totals 14 residues. V dropped 7 bases and J dropped 2 bases, with 9 bases sitting between them. CDR3: CASKGVAGANVLTF. The CDR3 DNA sequence: TGTGCCAGCAAAGGGGTTGCTGGGGCCAACGTCCTGACTTTC.

The chain is built from TRBV9 and TRBJ2-3; 7 bases are shared with TRBD2. Germline CDR1 reads SGDLS; CDR2 reads YYNGEE. After removal of 1 base from V and 3 bases from J, the junction contained 5 bases not matched to a gene. The CDR3 sequence is 15 residues long. CDR3 loop: CASSVYREVTDTQYF. The CDR3 DNA follows: TGTGCCAGCAGCGTATACCGGGAGGTAACAGATACGCAGTATTTT.

This clonotype was seen only once. Germline is not matched at one junction end, which may reflect a read error. The rearrangement links TRBV9 to TRBJ1-5; TRBD1 agrees at 7 bases. The germline gives CDR1 SGDLS, CDR2 YYNGEE. This CDR3 comprises 15 residues. The CDR3 protein is CASSAEDRAGQPQHF. The CDR3 nucleotides read TGCGCCAGCAGCGCCGAAGACAGGGCCGGTCAGCCCCAGCATTTT.

This CDR3 reads CASSYSRVWVTFYNEQFF. CDR3 nucleotides: TGTGCCAGCAGTTACTCGAGGGTCTGGGTAACGTTCTACAATGAGCAGTTCTTC. The chain uses TRBV6-7 and TRBJ2-1, with D maybe TRBD2 (5 bases). TRBV6-7 is reported as an ORF; its role is uncertain. The CDR3 covers 18 residues. Trimming left V 0 bases short and J 3 bases short, with 18 bases between.

This sequence joins TRBV3-1 and TRBJ2-5, with D uncertain. The DNA end favors TRBJ2-7, so the J call may be wrong. CDR3 size: 13 residues. The V gene's germline CDR1 is LGHDT and CDR2 YNNKEL (reference sequence). CDR3 sequence: CASSQRFSGEQYF. The CDR3 DNA reads as TGTGCCAGCAGCCAACGCTTTTCGGGCGAGCAGTACTTC.

This chain joins TRBV4-3 and TRBJ1-6; TRBD1 agrees at 7 bases. The CDR3 runs 14 residues. V gave up 1 base and J gave up 9 bases; unmatched junction bases: 3. The germline gives CDR1 LGHNA, CDR2 YSLEER. The CDR3 protein is CASSQGQGPSPLHF. The CDR3, as DNA: TGCGCCAGCAGCCAAGGACAGGGCCCTTCACCCCTCCACTTT.

The CDR3 loop is CASRNGETQYF. CDR3 coding DNA: TGTGCCAGCAGGAACGGGGAGACCCAGTACTTC. This chain joins TRBV5-6 and TRBJ2-1, with no clear D. The last part of the DNA fits TRBJ2-5 better; the J call may be wrong. The CDR3 covers 11 residues. The germline V gene has CDR1 SGHDT and CDR2 YYEEEE.

This clonotype was counted only a few times. The gene calls are TRBV28 and TRBJ1-4, with unresolved D. The CDR3 is 14 amino acids. The V end was cut by 5 bases, the J end by 8 bases, with 15 bases between. Per germline, CDR1 MDHEN and CDR2 SYDVKM. CDR3 in DNA: TGTGCCAGCAGTAGGAGGGATGGAGACGAAAAACTGTTTTTT. As protein: CASSRRDGDEKLFF.

This clonotype was recorded a few times. J is TRBJ2-7 and V is TRBV20-1; D is unresolved. The CDR3 spans 14 residues. Trimming shortened V by 0 bases and J by 3 bases, and 12 bases separated the two germline ends. Germline V gene data show CDR1 as DFQATT and CDR2 as SNEGSKA (reference sequence). The CDR3 reads CSARDPIRSYEQYF. CDR3 nucleotide sequence: TGCAGTGCTAGAGATCCGATTCGGAGCTACGAGCAGTACTTC.

This clonotype has at least ten counts. The chain recombines TRBV2 with TRBJ2-2; D possibly corresponds to TRBD1 (5 bases). Germline assignment: CDR1 SNHLY and CDR2 FYNNEI. The CDR3 length is 11 residues. V was shortened by 8 bases and J by 8 bases, with 9 bases between the two germline ends. The CDR3 spells CASGYRGELFF. The CDR3 bases are TGTGCCAGCGGATACAGGGGGGAGCTGTTTTTT.

The chain has TRBV15 and TRBJ2-2; the D is unclear. Deletions cut 3 bases from V and 9 bases from J, with 8 bases between. This CDR3 is 12 amino acids long. Germline values: CDR1 LNHNV, CDR2 YYDKDF (reference sequence). The CDR3 loop is CATSSLLRELFF. CDR3 coding DNA: TGTGCCACCAGCAGCTTGTTACGGGAGCTGTTTTTT.